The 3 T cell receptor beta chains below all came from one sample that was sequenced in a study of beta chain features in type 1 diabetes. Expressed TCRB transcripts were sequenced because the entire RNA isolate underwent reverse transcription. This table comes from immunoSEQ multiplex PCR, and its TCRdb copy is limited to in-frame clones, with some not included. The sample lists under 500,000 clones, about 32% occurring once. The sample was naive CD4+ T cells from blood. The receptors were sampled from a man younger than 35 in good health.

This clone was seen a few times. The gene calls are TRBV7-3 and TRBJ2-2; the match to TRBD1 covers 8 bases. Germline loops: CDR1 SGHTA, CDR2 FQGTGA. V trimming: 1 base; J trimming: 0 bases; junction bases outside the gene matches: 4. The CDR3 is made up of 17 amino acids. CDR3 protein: CASSLMRTGTNTGELFF. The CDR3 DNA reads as TGTGCCAGCAGCTTAATGAGGACAGGGACGAACACCGGGGAGCTGTTTTTT.

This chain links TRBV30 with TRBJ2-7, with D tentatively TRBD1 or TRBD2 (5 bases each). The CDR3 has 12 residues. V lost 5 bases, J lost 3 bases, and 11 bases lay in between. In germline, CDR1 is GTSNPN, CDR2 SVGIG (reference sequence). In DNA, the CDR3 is TGTGCCTGGGGGACGGAATTCTACGAGCAGTACTTC. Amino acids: CAWGTEFYEQYF.

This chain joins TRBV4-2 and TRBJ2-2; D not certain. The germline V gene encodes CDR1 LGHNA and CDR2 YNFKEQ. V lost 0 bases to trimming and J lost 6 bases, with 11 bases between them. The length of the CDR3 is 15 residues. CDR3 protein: CASSQEVRFSGELFF. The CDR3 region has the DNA TGTGCCAGCAGCCAAGAGGTCCGGTTTTCCGGGGAGCTGTTTTTT.